Described below is a single T cell receptor (beta chain) sequence and its context. Its cognate antigen is unknown. The data belong to a study of radiation and T cells in renal cell carcinoma. The assay was immunoSEQ multiplex PCR, and TCRdb's table has in-frame clones only and misses some. The sample has about 130,000 clones; around nine tenths are singletons. Time point: baseline pretreatment blood. The treatment: 15 Gy SBRT to primary tumor, nephrectomy 4 weeks later. Blood was sampled at baseline, 2 weeks and 4 weeks after SBRT. Clear cell pathology was present in this patient's renal cell carcinoma. Study-wide results and limits: No pretreatment tumor biopsies were available for baseline clonotypes. In blood, top tumor clones expanded by 2 weeks, shrinking by 4.

V was shortened by 2 bases and J by 6 bases, with 13 bases between the two germline ends. The CDR3 totals 14 residues. CDR1 is WSHSY and CDR2 is SAAADI in the germline V gene. This chain connects TRBV10-2 to TRBJ2-5; D possibly corresponds to TRBD1 (6 bases). The specimen was blood, collected from a patient whose treatment included radiotherapy and nephrectomy. The source is a woman aged 45-65 years with renal cell carcinoma. CDR3 residues: CASSEVQGMQTQYF. The CDR3 nucleotides read TGCGCCAGCAGTGAGGTCCAGGGGATGCAGACCCAGTACTTC.